The subject of this entry is one TCR beta chain. Its antigen is currently unknown. These data come from a study of cytotoxic CD8 clonotypes in ibrutinib-treated CLL. Study as a whole: The cohort had about a dozen relapsed/refractory and fewer than 16 treatment-naive patients, roughly 17 IGHV unmutated.

Only in-frame clones appear in the TCRdb table, and some are missing; sequencing was by immunoSEQ multiplex PCR. Of about 49,000 clones listed, more than 45% are singletons. For TCR beta libraries, approximately 2 micrograms of genomic DNA were obtained from cryopreserved PBMCs. Study-level points and caveats: Increased clonality at ibrutinib response gave way to a return toward baseline at progression.

CDR1 PRHDT and CDR2 FYEKMQ come from the germline V gene (reference sequence). This CDR3 region has 14 residues. Trimming removed 5 bases from V and 7 bases from J; junction bases left unmatched: 4. The sample in question was PBMCs, obtained after 12 months of ibrutinib treatment. The gene calls are TRBV13 and TRBJ2-1, with 11 positions matching TRBD2. This clonotype was obtained from a human donor with chronic lymphocytic leukemia. In DNA, the CDR3 is TGTGCCAGCAGCCCGGGACTAGCGGAGAATGAGCAGTTCTTC. It translates to CASSPGLAENEQFF.